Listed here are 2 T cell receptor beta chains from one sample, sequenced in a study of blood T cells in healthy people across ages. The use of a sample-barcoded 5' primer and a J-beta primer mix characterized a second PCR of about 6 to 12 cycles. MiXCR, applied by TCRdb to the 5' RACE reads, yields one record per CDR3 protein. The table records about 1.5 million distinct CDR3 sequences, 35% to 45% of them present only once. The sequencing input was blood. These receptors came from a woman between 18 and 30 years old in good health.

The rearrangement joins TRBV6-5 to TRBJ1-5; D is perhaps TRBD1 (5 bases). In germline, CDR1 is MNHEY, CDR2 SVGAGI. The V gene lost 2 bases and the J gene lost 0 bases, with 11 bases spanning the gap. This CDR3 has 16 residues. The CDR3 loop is CASSYRGTFSNQPQHF. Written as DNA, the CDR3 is TGTGCCAGCAGTTACAGGGGAACCTTTAGCAATCAGCCCCAGCATTTT.

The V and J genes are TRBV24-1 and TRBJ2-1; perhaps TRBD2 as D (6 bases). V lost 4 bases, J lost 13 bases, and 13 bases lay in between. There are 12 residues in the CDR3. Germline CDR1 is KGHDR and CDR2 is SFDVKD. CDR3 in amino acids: CATSDPGTSQFF. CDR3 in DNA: TGTGCCACCAGTGACCCCGGGACTTCACAGTTCTTC.